The subject of this entry is one TCR beta chain. What it binds is not known. These data belong to a study of cytomegalovirus exposure and HLA in healthy donors. CDR3 length: 16 residues. After removal of 3 bases from V and 9 bases from J, the junction contained 15 bases not matched to a gene. CDR1 and CDR2 from the germline V gene are MDHEN and SYDVKM. Study-wide results and caveats: The classifier was said to identify cytomegalovirus status with high specificity and sensitivity.

The table came from immunoSEQ multiplex PCR; TCRdb's copy has only in-frame clones and leaves some out. The data contain about 58,000 clones, roughly nine tenths of them singletons. The TCR sequence derives from a man younger than 30 in good health and CMV-seronegative. The sequenced sample consisted of PBMCs. V is TRBV28 and J is TRBJ2-3; TRBD2 matches 7 bases. The CDR3 sequence: CASSFERAGELGTQYF. The CDR3 DNA sequence: TGTGCCAGCAGTTTCGAACGGGCGGGAGAGTTAGGGACGCAGTATTTT.